The 2 T cell receptor beta chains reported below all come from one sample, sequenced in a study of T cells in tumors after PD-1 blockade. Repertoires were generated with immunoSEQ multiplex PCR, while TCRdb's copy carries only in-frame clones and drops some. Of tens of thousands of clones listed, about 82% are singletons. The sample in question was PBMCs, obtained before anti-PD-1 treatment. These receptors all come from a human donor with basal cell carcinoma.

The chain has TRBV7-2 and TRBJ1-2; D not certain. Looked up from germline, CDR1 is SGHTA and CDR2 is FQGNSA. The ends were cut back, 0 bases at V and 4 bases at J, with 15 bases in the middle. The CDR3 consists of 16 residues. Here the CDR3 DNA reads TGTGCCAGCAGCTTAGCGCCTGGGGTAGGTGGCTATGGCTACACCTTC. Its translation is CASSLAPGVGGYGYTF. Based on the CDR3 plus reference TRBV7-2 and TRBJ1-2, the full variable domain is GAGVSQSPSNKVTEKGKDVELRCDPISGHTALYWYRQSLGQGLEFLIYFQGNSAPDKSGLPSDRFSAERTGGSVSTLTIQRTQQEDSAVYLCASSLAPGVGGYGYTFGSGTRLTVV.

The V gene is TRBV3-1 (or the pseudogene TRBV3-2), the J gene TRBJ1-1; D remains unclear. V gave up 1 base and J gave up 8 bases, with 11 bases separating them. The germline V gene encodes CDR1 LGHDT and CDR2 YNNKEL (reference sequence). The CDR3 is made up of 13 amino acids. The CDR3 is CASSQVGRLEAFF. The CDR3 region has the DNA TGTGCCAGCAGCCAAGTCGGCCGATTGGAAGCTTTCTTT.